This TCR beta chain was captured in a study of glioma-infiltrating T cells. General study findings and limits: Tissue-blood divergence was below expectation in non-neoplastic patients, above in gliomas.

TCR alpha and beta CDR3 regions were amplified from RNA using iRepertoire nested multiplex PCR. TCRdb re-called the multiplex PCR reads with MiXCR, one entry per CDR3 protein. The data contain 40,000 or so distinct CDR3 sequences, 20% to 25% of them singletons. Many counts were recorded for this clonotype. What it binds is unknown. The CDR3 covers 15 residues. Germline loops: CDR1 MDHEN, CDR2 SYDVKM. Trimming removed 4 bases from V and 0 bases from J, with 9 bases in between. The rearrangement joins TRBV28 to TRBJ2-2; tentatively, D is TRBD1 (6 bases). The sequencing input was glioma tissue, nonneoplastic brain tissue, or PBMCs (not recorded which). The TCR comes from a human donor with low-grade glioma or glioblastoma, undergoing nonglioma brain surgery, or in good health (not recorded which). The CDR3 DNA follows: TGTGCCAGCAGTTCCGGACAGTCGAACACCGGGGAGCTGTTTTTT. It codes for CASSSGQSNTGELFF.